The text below deals with one TCR beta chain. The clone's antigen remains unknown. No per-base quality is available; no much larger clone lies one base away. Spanning cysteine to phenylalanine, the CDR3 consists of 18 amino acids. Of all the DNA, just the CDR3 is kept, 54 bases in frame from base 1. V lost 3 bases and J lost 0 bases, and the count of bases not matched to a germline gene is 10. Per the germline V gene (reference sequence), MNHEY is the CDR1 and SMNVEV is the CDR2. The data were obtained in a study of CD8 T cells in Susac syndrome (dated by TCRdb to between 2019 and 2020). A note on the overall study: Whether CD8+ T cell activation and differentiation in Susac syndrome was antigen driven was tested using repertoire sequencing. The clonality of the CD8+ T cell repertoire was compared across about a dozen healthy donors, around 14 Susac syndrome patients and under 17 multiple sclerosis patients.

What the authors observed across the whole study: The number of individuals in the TCR sequencing and HLA analysis was acknowledged as relatively small.

High-throughput TCR beta sequencing profiled peripheral blood CD8+ and CD4+ T cells from healthy donors, Susac syndrome patients and multiple sclerosis patients. The multiple sclerosis controls were treatment-naive patients who had stable or active relapsing-remitting disease and met the revised McDonald criteria. CD8+ TEMRA cells were enriched by FACS, while bulk CD8+ and CD4+ T cells were purified by magnetic negative isolation. Blood was drawn into EDTA tubes, processed within 24 hours, and PBMCs were isolated by density gradient centrifugation. PBMCs destined for TCR sequencing were cryopreserved in liquid nitrogen and later thawed in a 37 °C water bath. The sorted or isolated CD4+, CD8+ and CD8+ TEMRA cells had a purity of 90% or higher. RNA was extracted using the RNeasy kit, and about 0.5 to 1 microgram was reverse transcribed with random hexamers. The immunoSEQ multiplex PCR assay, which covers 54 Vbeta and 13 Jbeta segments, was used to amplify TCR beta CDR3 regions. PCR amplification bias was corrected using a synthetic template baseline for primer optimization and computational correction. For the original study's pipeline: Reads were annotated to V, D and J genes per IMGT and analyzed with immunoSEQ Analyzer, keeping only productive sequences. Clonality was calculated as one minus the Shannon entropy normalized by log2 of the number of productive unique sequences. For each patient and control, public and private clones were evaluated among the 100 most prevalent clones. Susac-specific clones were defined as absent from healthy and MS cohorts, approximately 1,000 published viral clones and other ImmuneACCESS disease sequences. TCRdb cleaned the public reads at Q25 with fastp, built clones with MiXCR and kept in-frame beta chains. CDR3 protein duplicates are merged, each entry listing the most common genes and DNA. These V and J calls originate from TCRdb's pipeline instead of the authors' own analysis. Present in this sample are some 300,000 distinct CDR3 sequences, 85% of which were seen just once. Roughly 0.21% of the sample goes to the ten largest clones.

The chain joins TRBV27 to TRBJ2-7; the central 11 bases match TRBD2. The sample was CD8+ T cells from PBMCs. This TCR was sampled from a human donor with multiple sclerosis. Here is the DNA: TGTGCCAGCAGTTTGTACAACCCCGGGACTAGCGGCTCCTACGAGCAGTACTTC. It codes for CASSLYNPGTSGSYEQYF.